The entry below describes one TCR beta chain. Its target is unknown. In germline, CDR1 is SGHAT, CDR2 FQDESV (reference sequence). The junction had 6 bases not matched to a gene; V was cut back by 5 bases and J by 3 bases. The CDR3 consists of 15 residues. These data are taken from a study of graft-versus-host responses after intestinal transplantation. Overall study context: Induction with anti-thymocyte globulin, then tacrolimus and steroids for roughly 3 years, was given to all recipients.

Repertoires were generated with immunoSEQ multiplex PCR, while TCRdb's copy carries only in-frame clones and drops some. This sample has 100,000 or so clones, with 90% to 95% found just once. This chain links TRBV11-1 with TRBJ2-7; 11 bases are shared with TRBD2. This sequence originates from a human donor who was the organ donor for an intestinal transplant. The starting material was unstimulated CD8+ T cells sorted from spleen or lymph node cells, obtained before transplant. The CDR3 spells CASSRLTSGSYEQYF. The CDR3 DNA sequence: TGTGCCAGCAGCCGCCTTACTAGCGGGAGCTACGAGCAGTACTTC. Drawing the rest from reference TRBV11-1 and TRBJ2-7, the complete variable domain is EAEVAQSPRYKITEKSQAVAFWCDPISGHATLYWYRQILGQGPELLVQFQDESVVDDSQLPKDRFSAERLKGVDSTLKIQPAELGDSAMYLCASSRLTSGSYEQYFGPGTRLTVT.